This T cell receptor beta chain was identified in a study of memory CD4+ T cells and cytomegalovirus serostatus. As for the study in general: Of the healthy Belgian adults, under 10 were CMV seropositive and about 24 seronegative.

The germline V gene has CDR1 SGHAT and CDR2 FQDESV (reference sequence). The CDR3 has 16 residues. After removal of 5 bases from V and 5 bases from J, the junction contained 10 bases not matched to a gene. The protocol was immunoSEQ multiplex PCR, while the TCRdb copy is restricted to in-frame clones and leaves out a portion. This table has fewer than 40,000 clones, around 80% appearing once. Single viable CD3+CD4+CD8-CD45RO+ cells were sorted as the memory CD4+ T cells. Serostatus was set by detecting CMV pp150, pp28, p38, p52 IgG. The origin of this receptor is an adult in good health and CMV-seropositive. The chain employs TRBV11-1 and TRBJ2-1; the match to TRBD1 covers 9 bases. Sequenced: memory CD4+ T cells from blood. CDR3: CASSARGTGKNNEQFF. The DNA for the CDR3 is TGTGCCAGCAGCGCTAGGGGGACAGGGAAAAACAATGAGCAGTTCTTC.